The 10 T cell receptor beta chains listed next were all sequenced from one sample in a study of control samples from healthy donors and cancer patients. Profiled with immunoSEQ multiplex PCR; TCRdb holds only in-frame clones, not every one. The sample includes under 200,000 clones. Sequenced: blood. These receptors were taken from a woman in her thirties in good health.

CDR3 in DNA: TGTGCCAGCAGCCAAGATTCAGTCTATAATGAAAAACTGTTTTTT. Protein sequence: CASSQDSVYNEKLFF. The V gene is TRBV3-1 (or the pseudogene TRBV3-2), the J gene TRBJ1-4; no reliable D call. The CDR3 covers 15 residues. The V gene lost 0 bases and the J gene lost 4 bases, with 9 bases spanning the gap. Germline lookup yields CDR1 LGHDT and CDR2 YNNKEL (reference sequence).

The rearrangement joins TRBV6-5 to TRBJ2-1; D unclear. Trimming removed 7 bases at V and 9 bases at J, with 19 bases between. CDR1 is MNHEY, CDR2 SVGAGI, per germline. The CDR3 loop spans 14 amino acids. The CDR3 reads CASTPTLTSGEQFF. The CDR3 coding sequence is TGTGCCAGCACTCCAACTTTAACTTCGGGTGAGCAGTTCTTC.

The V and J genes are TRBV21-1 and TRBJ2-3; the D call in the table, TRBD1, was not verified against the DNA. TRBV21-1 is recorded as a pseudogene. The CDR3 sequence is 13 residues long. As DNA, the CDR3 is TGTGCCAGCAGCAGGCTTCTCACAGATACGCAGTATTTT. Translation: CASSRLLTDTQYF.

The chain joins TRBV27 to TRBJ2-2; D ambiguous. Trimming stripped 2 bases from V and 3 bases from J, with 4 bases between. CDR3 length equals 13 residues. Germline CDR1 is MNHEY and CDR2 is SMNVEV (reference sequence). The DNA for the CDR3 is TGTGCCAGCAGTTTACTGTACACCGGGGAGCTGTTTTTT. It yields the protein CASSLLYTGELFF.

The chain carries TRBV2 and TRBJ2-1; weak D call: TRBD1 (6 bases). The CDR3 loop spans 16 amino acids. V lost 5 bases and J lost 9, with 23 bases in between. Germline CDR1 and CDR2: SNHLY and FYNNEI. The CDR3 nucleotides are TGTGCCAGCAGTCTGGCCGGGACAAAAAGGTTCCCTGAGCAGTTCTTC. It codes for CASSLAGTKRFPEQFF.

This chain uses TRBV7-9 with TRBJ2-3; D remains ambiguous. The CDR3 totals 10 residues. The V gene's germline CDR1 is SEHNR and CDR2 FQNEAQ (reference sequence). Trimming took off 5 bases at V and 3 bases at J, with 0 bases between the two ends. The CDR3 DNA reads as TGTGCCAGCAGCACAGATACGCAGTATTTT. Amino acid sequence: CASSTDTQYF.

Turning to this clone: At one of its ends the junction is not consistent with the germline gene, which may arise from a read error. The gene calls are TRBV6-5 and TRBJ1-6; D is unresolved. This CDR3 has 12 residues. CDR1 and CDR2 (germline): MNHEY, SVGAGI. CDR3 DNA sequence: TGTGCCAGCAGTTACGATAATTCCCCCCTCCACTTT. It yields the protein CASSYDNSPLHF.

The chain is built from TRBV28 and TRBJ2-3; D is perhaps TRBD2 (6 bases). V lost 4 bases and J lost 0, with 14 bases in between. Germline V gene lookup returns CDR1 MDHEN and CDR2 SYDVKM. CDR3 size: 16 residues. The CDR3 nucleotides read TGTGCCAGCAGTTCGAGGGAGGCATTCAGCACAGATACGCAGTATTTT. It is translated as CASSSREAFSTDTQYF.

This chain joins TRBV28 and TRBJ1-2, with a possible D match to TRBD1 (5 bases). This CDR3 is built from 13 residues. The germline V gene has CDR1 MDHEN and CDR2 SYDVKM. V was clipped by 6 bases and J by 4 bases, with 12 bases between them. The CDR3 reads CASRGTPVYGYTF. The CDR3 DNA reads as TGTGCCAGCAGAGGGACGCCTGTCTATGGCTACACCTTC.

This chain connects TRBV29-1 to TRBJ1-3, with TRBD1 matching 9 bases. The V and J ends lost 4 bases and 11 bases, in that order; junction bases with no gene match: 6. Germline assignment: CDR1 SQVTM and CDR2 ANQGSEA. CDR3 size: 12 residues. CDR3 loop: CSVAGTGSSIYF. The CDR3 DNA follows: TGCAGCGTTGCTGGGACAGGGAGCTCCATATATTTT.